These 21 T cell receptor beta chains share one sample of origin, sequenced in a study of T cells in Graves' hyperthyroidism and ophthalmopathy (dated by TCRdb to about 2019). To prepare the library, multiplex PCR was applied. The run used an Illumina HiSeq 2000. TCR beta CDR3 regions were amplified from RNA transcripts. The first round of RT-PCR for the TCR CDR3 was performed with the HTBI primer set and the Qiagen OneStep RT-PCR kit. TCRdb reprocessing: public reads trimmed at Q25 with fastp, clones called with MiXCR, in-frame beta chains kept. Every distinct CDR3 protein forms one entry, paired with its most common genes and DNA. Present in this sample are about 400,000 distinct CDR3 sequences, roughly 15% of which were seen just once. About 13% of the sample lies in the top ten. The sample comprised blood. These receptors were obtained from a man between 18 and 35 years old with Graves' ophthalmopathy.

V and J are TRBV6-1 and TRBJ1-1; no clear D gene. CDR1 MNHNS and CDR2 SASEGT come from the germline V gene. The CDR3 has 15 amino acids. The germline V and J ends were trimmed by 3 bases and 1 base, with 12 bases remaining between them. The chain's CDR3 is CASSDELWGNTEAFF. CDR3 DNA sequence: TGTGCCAGCAGTGATGAGCTCTGGGGGAACACTGAAGCTTTCTTT.

This clonotype was picked up a small number of times. This sequence joins TRBV15 and TRBJ2-1; D not resolved. This CDR3 comprises 13 residues. Trimming shortened V by 3 bases and J by 8 bases, and 11 bases separated the two germline ends. The V gene's germline CDR1 is LNHNV and CDR2 YYDKDF (reference sequence). CDR3 sequence reads: CATSSWSVDEQFF. CDR3 sequence (DNA): TGTGCCACCAGCAGTTGGAGTGTGGATGAGCAGTTCTTC.

This clonotype appeared a few times. The chain couples TRBV5-6 to TRBJ1-1; tentatively, D is TRBD1 (5 bases). CDR1 and CDR2 from the germline V gene are SGHDT and YYEEEE. The ends were cut back, 0 bases at V and 0 bases at J, with 15 bases in the middle. This CDR3 spans 17 amino acids. For the CDR3, the DNA is TGTGCCAGCAGCTTGGTCGGGGGTAGGGGAATGAACACTGAAGCTTTCTTT. As protein: CASSLVGGRGMNTEAFF.

To note about this clonotype: Given a much more abundant clone one base away, this may be a read error. DNA of the CDR3: TGCAACGCTGTCGGGACAGACTCTAACTATGGCTACACCTTC. The encoded protein is CNAVGTDSNYGYTF. The chain employs TRBV29-1 and TRBJ1-2, with TRBD1 matching over 7 bases. The CDR3 covers 14 residues. Germline V CDR1 and CDR2: SQVTM, ANQGSEA.

The genes are TRBV20-1 and TRBJ1-3; 9 bases align to TRBD1. From germline, CDR1 is DFQATT and CDR2 SNEGSKA (reference sequence). Germline trimming cut 6 bases from V and 0 bases from J; bases unmatched to any gene: 6. The CDR3 spans 15 residues. DNA for the CDR3: TGCAGTGCAGGGGGACAGGGCTACTCTGGAAACACCATATATTTT. It is translated as CSAGGQGYSGNTIYF.

This clonotype was observed many times. Being one base from a much bigger clone, this may be a read error. This chain joins TRBV27 and TRBJ2-7, with 10 bases fitting TRBD2. V dropped 2 bases and J dropped 2; count of bases not matched to a gene: 0. There are 14 residues in the CDR3. Looked up from germline, CDR1 is MNHEY and CDR2 is SMNVEV (reference sequence). The CDR3 is CASSLLAGAYEQYF. The DNA of the CDR3 is TGTGCCAGCAGTTTACTAGCGGGGGCCTACGAGCAGTACTTC.

In this sample, this clonotype turned up many times. The chain joins TRBV15 to TRBJ2-3; tentative D call: TRBD1 (6 bases). The CDR3 runs 13 residues. The V gene lost 1 base and the J gene lost 6 bases, with 8 bases spanning the gap. In germline, CDR1 is LNHNV, CDR2 YYDKDF (reference sequence). The CDR3, as DNA: TGTGCCACCAGCAGAGGTGACAGGGATACGCAGTATTTT. Its translation is CATSRGDRDTQYF.

This clonotype was detected many times. V gene TRBV2 combines with J gene TRBJ2-3; 11 bases match TRBD2. The germline gives CDR1 SNHLY, CDR2 FYNNEI. This CDR3 spans 17 amino acids. Trimming removed 7 bases from V and 0 bases from J; junction bases left unmatched: 9. CDR3 coding DNA: TGTGCCAGCAAACAACGGGCTAGCGGGGGGAGCACAGATACGCAGTATTTT. This gives the protein CASKQRASGGSTDTQYF.

This clonotype was recorded at least ten times. This rearrangement joins TRBV2 to TRBJ2-3; TRBD1 agrees at 9 bases. CDR3 length: 15 amino acids. J lost 2 bases, V lost 10 bases, and 10 bases had no gene match. Germline V gene sequence: CDR1 SNHLY, CDR2 FYNNEI. The CDR3 sequence: CAIDRDRAFTDTQYF. DNA of the CDR3: TGTGCCATCGACCGGGACAGGGCTTTCACAGATACGCAGTATTTT.

Regarding this clonotype: A much more abundant neighbour one base away suggests this may be a read error. The genes are TRBV5-1 and TRBJ2-5, with 7 bases aligning to TRBD1. Germline CDR1 and CDR2: SGHRS and YFSETQ. The CDR3 contains 15 residues. The CDR3 sequence is CASSLLTGSQEAQYF. CDR3 bases: TGCGCCAGCAGTTTGTTGACAGGGTCACAAGAGGCCCAGTACTTC.

The CDR3, as DNA: TGTGCCAGCTCACCAGAACCTCCGCGGAGCAATCAGCCCCAGCATTTT. Its translation: CASSPEPPRSNQPQHF. The gene calls are TRBV18 and TRBJ1-5; the D is unclear. Germline CDR1 reads KGHSH; CDR2 reads LQKENI. Between the trimmed V and J ends, which lost 2 bases and 1 base, there was a span of 12 bases. This CDR3 comprises 16 residues.

This clonotype has ten or more counts. The chain employs TRBV20-1 and TRBJ2-7; TRBD1 aligns across 7 bases. CDR1 and CDR2 from the germline V gene are DFQATT and SNEGSKA (reference sequence). The CDR3 totals 14 residues. J was trimmed by 4 bases and V by 5 bases; bases with no gene match: 11. The CDR3 sequence: CSAVLDRVRYEQYF. In nucleotides, the CDR3 is TGCAGTGCTGTTCTCGACAGGGTACGATACGAGCAGTACTTC.

This clonotype was found many times. The chain couples TRBV6-2 or TRBV6-3 to TRBJ1-1; TRBD1 aligns across 10 bases. The CDR3 sequence is 20 residues long. Germline trimming cut 3 bases from V and 1 base from J; bases unmatched to any gene: 17. The germline gives CDR1 MNHEY, CDR2 SVGEGT. CDR3 in amino acids: CASSYPLTGGLALSNTEAFF. DNA for the CDR3: TGTGCCAGCAGTTATCCCCTGACAGGGGGCCTTGCCCTCTCGAACACTGAAGCTTTCTTT.

The rearrangement links TRBV25-1 to TRBJ1-3, with D possibly TRBD1 on 5 matching bases. V lost 4 bases, J lost 4 bases, and 8 bases lay in between. Germline assignment: CDR1 MGHDK and CDR2 SYGVNS. The CDR3 sequence is 13 residues long. CDR3 sequence reads: CASSGGVGNTIYF. The CDR3 DNA reads TGTGCCAGCAGTGGGGGGGTCGGAAACACCATATATTTT.

This sequence joins TRBV19 and TRBJ2-1, with 12 bases matching TRBD2. Looked up from germline, CDR1 is LNHDA and CDR2 is SQIVND (reference sequence). The length of the CDR3 is 15 residues. V was clipped by 7 bases and J by 7 bases; unmatched bases: 8. The CDR3 sequence is CASNRLAGEWNEQFF. The CDR3 region has the DNA TGTGCCAGTAACCGACTAGCGGGAGAGTGGAATGAGCAGTTCTTC.

This clonotype appeared many times. V and J are TRBV7-3 and TRBJ1-1, with D perhaps TRBD1 (6 bases). This CDR3 region has 15 residues. Trimming left V 5 bases short and J 4 bases short, with 17 bases between. The germline V gene has CDR1 SGHTA and CDR2 FQGTGA. The CDR3 region is CASSAGPGGPTEAFF. CDR3 sequence (DNA): TGTGCCAGCAGCGCAGGCCCGGGGGGGCCCACTGAAGCTTTCTTT.

The table lists this clonotype with many counts. This chain uses TRBV5-1 with TRBJ2-1; D is uncertain. The CDR3 runs 11 residues. Per the germline V gene, CDR1 is SGHRS and CDR2 is YFSETQ. V was trimmed by 5 bases and J by 8 bases, leaving 8 bases between them. The CDR3 nucleotides read TGCGCCAGCAGTCGGGCCGATGAGCAGTTCTTC. Protein product: CASSRADEQFF.

The chain links TRBV10-3 to TRBJ1-1; possible D gene TRBD1, 5 bases. CDR3 length: 13 residues. Trimming cost V 10 bases and J 6 bases, with 18 bases left between them. Germline V gives CDR1 ENHRY, CDR2 SYGVKD. CDR3 amino acids: CASTTTGLAEAFF. The CDR3 coding sequence is TGTGCCAGCACTACAACGGGGCTCGCTGAAGCTTTCTTT.

This clonotype was recorded at least ten times. The V and J genes are TRBV12-3 or TRBV12-4 and TRBJ1-2; D is unclear. Trimming took 7 bases from V and 0 from J, leaving 15 bases between them. This CDR3 contains 15 residues. CDR3 residues: CASNQEGLPNYGYTF. The CDR3 DNA is TGTGCCAGCAACCAGGAGGGTCTTCCTAACTATGGCTACACCTTC.

This clonotype occurred many times. J is TRBJ2-3 and V is TRBV3-1; TRBD1 might be the D (6 bases). The CDR3 extends over 19 amino acids. V was pared by 0 bases and J by 2 bases, with 21 bases between. Germline lookup yields CDR1 LGHDT and CDR2 YNNKEL (reference sequence). CDR3 residues: CASSQDRETGHVPTDTQYF. The CDR3 DNA follows: TGTGCCAGCAGCCAAGATAGGGAAACGGGACACGTTCCCACAGATACGCAGTATTTT.

Here the CDR3 reads CASSLYPPDTQYF. CDR3 bases: TGTGCCAGCAGTTTATACCCCCCAGATACGCAGTATTTT. The chain has TRBV2 and TRBJ2-3, with D unclear. V shed 5 bases and J shed 4 bases, with 10 bases lying between them. CDR3 length: 13 residues. Germline loops: CDR1 SNHLY, CDR2 FYNNEI.